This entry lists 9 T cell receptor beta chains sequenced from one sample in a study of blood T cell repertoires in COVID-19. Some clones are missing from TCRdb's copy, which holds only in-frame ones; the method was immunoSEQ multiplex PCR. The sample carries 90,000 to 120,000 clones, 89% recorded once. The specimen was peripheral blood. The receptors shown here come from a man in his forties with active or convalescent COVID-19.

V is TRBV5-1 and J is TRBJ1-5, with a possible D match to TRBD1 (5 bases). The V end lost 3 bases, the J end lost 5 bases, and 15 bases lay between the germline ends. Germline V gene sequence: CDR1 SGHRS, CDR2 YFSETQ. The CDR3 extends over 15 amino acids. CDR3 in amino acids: CASSWEGRLDQPQHF. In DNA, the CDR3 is TGCGCCAGCAGCTGGGAGGGGCGCCTAGATCAGCCCCAGCATTTT.

This CDR3 is CASRRGSLF. In DNA, the CDR3 is TGTGCAAGTCGCCGCGGGTCCCTTTTT. V gene TRBV12-2 combines with J gene TRBJ1-1. TRBV12-2 is shown as a pseudogene. This CDR3 contains 9 residues.

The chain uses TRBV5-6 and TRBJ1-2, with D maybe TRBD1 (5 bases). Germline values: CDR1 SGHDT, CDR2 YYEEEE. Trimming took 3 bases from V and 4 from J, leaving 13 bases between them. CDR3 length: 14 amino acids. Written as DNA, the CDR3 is TGTGCCAGCAGCTATGTGACAGCGAGCTATGGCTACACCTTC. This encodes CASSYVTASYGYTF.

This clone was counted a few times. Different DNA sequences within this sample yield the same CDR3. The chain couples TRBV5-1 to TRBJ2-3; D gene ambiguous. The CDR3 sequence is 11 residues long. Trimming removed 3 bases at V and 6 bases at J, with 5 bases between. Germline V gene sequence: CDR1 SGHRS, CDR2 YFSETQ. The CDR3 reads CASSSEDTQYF. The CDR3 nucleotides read TGCGCCAGCAGCTCGGAGGATACGCAGTATTTT.

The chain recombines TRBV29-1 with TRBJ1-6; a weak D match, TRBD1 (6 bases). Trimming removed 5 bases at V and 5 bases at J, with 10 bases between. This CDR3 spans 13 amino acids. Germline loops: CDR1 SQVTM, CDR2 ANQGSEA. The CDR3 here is CSVSTGNNSPLHF. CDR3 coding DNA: TGCAGCGTTTCTACAGGGAATAATTCACCCCTCCACTTT.

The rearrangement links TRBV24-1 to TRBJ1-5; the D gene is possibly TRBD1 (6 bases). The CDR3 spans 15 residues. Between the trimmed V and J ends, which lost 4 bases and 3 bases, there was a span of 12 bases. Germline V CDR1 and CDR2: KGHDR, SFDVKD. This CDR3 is CATSDRTVLNQPQHF. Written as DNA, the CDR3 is TGTGCCACCAGTGACCGGACAGTCCTCAATCAGCCCCAGCATTTT.

CDR3 sequence (DNA): TGTGCCAGCAGTTTATCTCCGAGCTCTGGAAACACCATATATTTT. Translation: CASSLSPSSGNTIYF. V is TRBV27 and J is TRBJ1-3; D not resolved. CDR1 and CDR2 (germline): MNHEY, SMNVEV (reference sequence). V lost 0 bases and J 0 bases, leaving 6 bases between the germline ends. This CDR3 is 15 amino acids long.

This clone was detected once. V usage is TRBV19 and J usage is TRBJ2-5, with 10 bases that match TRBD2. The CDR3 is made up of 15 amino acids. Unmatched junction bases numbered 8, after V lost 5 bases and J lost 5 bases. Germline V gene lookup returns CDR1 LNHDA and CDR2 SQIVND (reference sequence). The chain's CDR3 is CASSGLAGVGETQYF. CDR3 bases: TGTGCCAGTAGTGGCCTAGCGGGAGTCGGGGAGACCCAGTACTTC.

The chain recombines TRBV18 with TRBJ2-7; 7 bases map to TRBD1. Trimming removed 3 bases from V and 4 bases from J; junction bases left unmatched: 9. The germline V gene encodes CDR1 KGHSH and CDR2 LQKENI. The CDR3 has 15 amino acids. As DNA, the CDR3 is TGTGCCAGCTCACCTTCTTCGGGACAGACTTACGAGCAGTACTTC. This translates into CASSPSSGQTYEQYF.